The following is a T cell receptor beta chain sequence with its context. The data were produced by immunoSEQ multiplex PCR, yet TCRdb's version contains in-frame clones alone and is incomplete. The sample includes 60,000 to 70,000 clones, 84% of them seen just once. This sample stems from a study of OX40 agonist ivuxolimab in advanced cancers. Study background: Recorded diagnoses for dose-escalation patients were hepatocellular carcinoma, melanoma, renal cell or head and neck cancer.

This TCR derives from an adult with an advanced solid tumor such as melanoma, head and neck, liver or kidney cancer. The sample in question was CD4+ or CD8+ T cells sorted from blood, obtained in a trial of the OX40 agonist ivuxolimab.

The CDR3 sequence: CASSPGRGSNTEAFF. For the CDR3, the DNA is TGTGCCAGTAGTCCCGGTCGGGGGTCGAACACTGAAGCTTTCTTT. This chain links TRBV19 with TRBJ1-1; a weak D match, TRBD1 (5 bases). CDR3 length equals 15 residues. The V end lost 5 bases, the J end lost 1 base, and 14 bases lay between the germline ends. The germline V gene encodes CDR1 LNHDA and CDR2 SQIVND (reference sequence).